The 25 T cell receptor beta chains in this list originate from one sample, sequenced in a study of cytomegalovirus exposure and HLA in healthy donors. Both 60 Vbeta primers and 13 Jbeta primers went into the PCR. The table came from immunoSEQ multiplex PCR; TCRdb's copy has only in-frame clones and leaves some out. The table includes about 200,000 clones, about 80% detected once. The source material was PBMCs. Receptors originate from a middle-aged woman in good health and CMV-seronegative.

The V call is TRBV19, the J call TRBJ2-1, with D tentatively TRBD2 (6 bases). Trimming took 4 bases from V and 10 from J, leaving 20 bases between them. Germline V gene sequence: CDR1 LNHDA, CDR2 SQIVND (reference sequence). This CDR3 region has 15 residues. This chain's CDR3 is CASSTGTPTGGEQFF. CDR3 coding DNA: TGTGCCAGTAGTACCGGGACTCCAACGGGCGGGGAGCAGTTCTTC.

This clone was observed a handful of times. The V gene is TRBV29-1, the J gene TRBJ1-2; 7 nucleotides agree with TRBD1. V lost 3 bases, J lost 5 bases, and 6 bases stayed unmatched. The CDR3 length is 13 residues. The germline V gene encodes CDR1 SQVTM and CDR2 ANQGSEA. The CDR3 nucleotides are TGCAGCGTTGACGGGACAGACCTGTATGGCTACACCTTC. It yields the protein CSVDGTDLYGYTF.

This chain links TRBV7-9 with TRBJ2-3, with 12 bases that match TRBD2. The CDR3 runs 17 residues. V shed 5 bases and J 2 bases; nucleotides not matched to a gene: 8. The germline V gene has CDR1 SEHNR and CDR2 FQNEAQ (reference sequence). This chain's CDR3 is CASSPATSGRNTDTQYF. The CDR3 nucleotides read TGTGCCAGCAGCCCCGCAACTAGCGGGAGGAACACAGATACGCAGTATTTT.

The rearrangement uses TRBV12-5 and TRBJ2-2, with D possibly being TRBD2 (7 bases). The V gene's germline CDR1 is LGHNT and CDR2 FRNRAP. V was trimmed by 5 bases and J by 7 bases, leaving 17 bases between them. This CDR3 comprises 15 residues. The DNA of the CDR3 is TGTGCTAGTGGTCAGAAAGGGGGGGCAGACGGGGAGCTGTTTTTT. Residues: CASGQKGGADGELFF.

The chain is built from TRBV5-1 and TRBJ2-3; 12 bases are shared with TRBD2. V lost 5 bases and J lost 4; bases outside the gene matches: 5. Germline CDR1 is SGHRS and CDR2 is YFSETQ. CDR3 size: 15 residues. For the CDR3, the DNA is TGCGCCAGCAGGTTCGGACTAGCGGGGTCAGATACGCAGTATTTT. It yields the protein CASRFGLAGSDTQYF. Using reference TRBV5-1 and TRBJ2-3 for the parts outside the CDR3, the full variable domain is KAGVTQTPRYLIKTRGQQVTLSCSPISGHRSVSWYQQTPGQGLQFLFEYFSETQRNKGNFPGRFSGRQFSNSRSEMNVSTLELGDSALYLCASRFGLAGSDTQYFGPGTRLTVL.

CDR3 in DNA: TGTGCCAGTAGCCCTGCGGGAGGGGCCGATTTCTACGAGCAGTACTTC. This translates into CASSPAGGADFYEQYF. This sequence joins TRBV19 and TRBJ2-7; 9 bases match TRBD2. J gave up 3 bases and V 6 bases, and 12 bases lay outside the gene matches. CDR1 LNHDA and CDR2 SQIVND come from the germline V gene (reference sequence). The CDR3 spans 16 residues.

The V gene is TRBV5-6, the J gene TRBJ1-1; no clear D. Germline V gene lookup returns CDR1 SGHDT and CDR2 YYEEEE. CDR3 length equals 14 residues. V lost 2 bases and J 6 bases, leaving 14 bases between the germline ends. The CDR3 nucleotides read TGTGCCAGCAGCTTTCCTAACCGGGGAGCTGAAGCTTTCTTT. It translates to CASSFPNRGAEAFF.

This chain uses TRBV4-3 with TRBJ1-4, with 8 bases fitting TRBD1. This CDR3 spans 16 amino acids. The ends lost 2 bases at V and 7 bases at J; junction bases unmatched: 9. The germline V gene encodes CDR1 LGHNA and CDR2 YSLEER. Here the CDR3 reads CASSQIRTGSTEKLFF. CDR3 DNA: TGCGCCAGCAGCCAAATTAGGACAGGGTCGACTGAAAAACTGTTTTTT.

This rearrangement joins TRBV11-1 to TRBJ2-7; 8 bases map to TRBD2. CDR1 and CDR2 from the germline V gene are SGHAT and FQDESV (reference sequence). J lost 3 bases, V lost 1 base, and 5 bases had no gene match. The CDR3 contains 15 residues. As DNA, the CDR3 is TGTGCCAGCAGCTTAGGCGTAAGCGGGGGCTACGAGCAGTACTTC. It codes for CASSLGVSGGYEQYF. Looking up the rest from reference TRBV11-1 and TRBJ2-7 gives the full variable domain: EAEVAQSPRYKITEKSQAVAFWCDPISGHATLYWYRQILGQGPELLVQFQDESVVDDSQLPKDRFSAERLKGVDSTLKIQPAELGDSAMYLCASSLGVSGGYEQYFGPGTRLTVT.

This clone was picked up a small number of times. V usage is TRBV19 and J usage is TRBJ2-3; D perhaps matches TRBD1 (6 bases). The V and J ends lost 4 bases and 1 base respectively, with 6 bases between them. The CDR3 loop spans 13 amino acids. From germline, CDR1 is LNHDA and CDR2 SQIVND (reference sequence). The DNA for the CDR3 is TGTGCCAGTAGTACAGGGGGCACAGATACGCAGTATTTT. Protein: CASSTGGTDTQYF.

The chain uses TRBV5-4 and TRBJ1-1; possible D gene TRBD1, 6 bases. The CDR3 contains 15 residues. The germline V gene has CDR1 SGHNT and CDR2 YYREEE (reference sequence). The ends were cut back, 2 bases at V and 1 base at J, with 12 bases in the middle. CDR3 loop: CASSFPDRKNTEAFF. CDR3 DNA: TGTGCCAGCAGCTTCCCGGACAGAAAGAACACTGAAGCTTTCTTT.

The V call is TRBV9, the J call TRBJ2-5; 7 nucleotides line up with TRBD2. Trimming at V came to 0 bases and at J to 5 bases, leaving 7 bases not matched to a gene. From germline, CDR1 is SGDLS and CDR2 YYNGEE. The CDR3 length is 15 residues. CDR3: CASSVGGGRGETQYF. The CDR3 nucleotides are TGTGCCAGCAGCGTAGGGGGCGGGAGAGGGGAGACCCAGTACTTC.

The chain joins TRBV6-1 to TRBJ1-1, with 7 nucleotides matching TRBD1. CDR1 MNHNS and CDR2 SASEGT come from the germline V gene. This CDR3 has 13 amino acids. V dropped 4 bases and J dropped 3; count of bases not matched to a gene: 2. The CDR3 nucleotides are TGTGCCAGCAGTGCAAGGGGGCACACTGAAGCTTTCTTT. Protein: CASSARGHTEAFF.

This chain connects TRBV5-1 to TRBJ2-1; 9 nucleotides line up with TRBD1. Germline lookup yields CDR1 SGHRS and CDR2 YFSETQ. The CDR3 sequence is 15 residues long. V shed 4 bases and J 6 bases; nucleotides not matched to a gene: 8. For the CDR3, the DNA is TGCGCCAGCAGCCTCCTCGGGACAGGGATCAATGAGCAGTTCTTC. Protein: CASSLLGTGINEQFF.

The sample holds one count of this clone. The rearrangement links TRBV6-5 to TRBJ2-3; TRBD1 is a possible D gene (6 bases). The CDR3 extends over 14 amino acids. Germline-derived CDR1 and CDR2 are MNHEY and SVGAGI. Trimming took off 6 bases at V and 4 bases at J, with 14 bases between the two ends. In DNA form, the CDR3 reads TGTGCCAGCAGGCCTGGACAGTTCGCAGATACGCAGTATTTT. It codes for CASRPGQFADTQYF.

This sequence joins TRBV19 and TRBJ1-1; no firm D call. The CDR3 has 11 amino acids. The germline V gene has CDR1 LNHDA and CDR2 SQIVND (reference sequence). V lost 7 bases and J lost 11, with 14 bases in between. CDR3 region: CASTVSRYAFF. Here the CDR3 DNA reads TGTGCCAGTACCGTCAGTCGTTACGCTTTCTTT.

The table lists this clone with a few counts. This rearrangement joins TRBV18 to TRBJ1-2; TRBD1 matches at 10 bases. This CDR3 is built from 14 residues. The ends lost 3 bases at V and 8 bases at J; junction bases unmatched: 6. CDR1 and CDR2 from the germline V gene are KGHSH and LQKENI. The DNA for the CDR3 is TGTGCCAGCTCACCGGGACAGGGGTTGGCGGGCTACACCTTC. It translates to CASSPGQGLAGYTF.

This clone was detected a few times. The V gene is TRBV5-6, the J gene TRBJ1-4, with 7 bases that match TRBD1. The CDR3 spans 17 residues. Trimming at V came to 3 bases and at J to 8 bases, leaving 16 bases not matched to a gene. The germline CDR1 and CDR2 sequences are SGHDT and YYEEEE. CDR3 in amino acids: CASSSLEDVTGVEKLFF. The DNA of the CDR3 is TGTGCCAGCAGCTCACTGGAGGATGTAACAGGGGTGGAAAAACTGTTTTTT.

This clone was detected a few times. The chain joins TRBV9 to TRBJ2-5; D may be TRBD2 (6 bases). CDR3 length: 15 amino acids. Germline V lookup: CDR1 SGDLS, CDR2 YYNGEE. Trimming cost V 0 bases and J 4 bases, with 13 bases left between them. In DNA form, the CDR3 reads TGTGCCAGCAGCGTAGGGGACGCGGGACCAGAGACCCAGTACTTC. As protein: CASSVGDAGPETQYF.

V is TRBV7-2 and J is TRBJ1-1; D may be TRBD1 (6 bases). The V and J ends lost 5 bases and 10 bases respectively, with 20 bases between them. The CDR3 sequence is 14 residues long. Germline V gene data show CDR1 as SGHTA and CDR2 as FQGNSA. DNA of the CDR3: TGTGCCAGCAGCACGGACGGACAGACGCATGGAGCTTTCTTT. It specifies CASSTDGQTHGAFF.

About this clone itself: Other DNA variants within this sample encode the same CDR3. The chain has TRBV1 and TRBJ2-7; TRBD1, the table's D call, lacks a check against the DNA. TRBV1 is a pseudogene locus. The CDR3 is made up of 17 amino acids. In DNA form, the CDR3 reads TGCACCAGCAGCCCCATTTGTCGGACAGGGGACTCCTACGAGCAGTACTTC. It codes for CTSSPICRTGDSYEQYF.

The V call is TRBV11-2, the J call TRBJ2-7; 7 bases agree with TRBD1. The CDR3 is 12 amino acids. V lost 5 bases to trimming and J lost 12 bases; unmatched junction nucleotides: 10. Per germline, CDR1 SGHAT and CDR2 FQNNGV. The CDR3 nucleotides are TGTGCCAGCAGCCAACAAGACAGGGCAGGGTACTTC. Residues: CASSQQDRAGYF.

This chain joins TRBV30 and TRBJ1-3; D is unresolved. Germline V CDR1 and CDR2: GTSNPN, SVGIG (reference sequence). The CDR3 runs 15 residues. V was cut by 4 bases and J by 0 bases, with 13 bases left in between. CDR3 in DNA: TGTGCCTGGACCGCCGGGATCTTCTCTGGAAACACCATATATTTT. Its protein product is CAWTAGIFSGNTIYF.

The chain links TRBV7-2 to TRBJ2-7; no reliable D call. The ends were cut back, 1 base at V and 8 bases at J, with 9 bases in the middle. This CDR3 contains 12 residues. Germline CDR1 is SGHTA and CDR2 is FQGNSA. DNA for the CDR3: TGTGCCAGCAGCTTAGTTCGGAGTAAGCAGTACTTC. The encoded protein is CASSLVRSKQYF.

The chain uses TRBV7-2 and TRBJ1-3; D remains unclear. The germline gives CDR1 SGHTA, CDR2 FQGNSA. Trimming took off 1 base at V and 6 bases at J, with 7 bases between the two ends. The CDR3 has 13 residues. This CDR3 is CASSLDRKNTIYF. The CDR3 nucleotides read TGTGCCAGCAGCTTAGACAGAAAAAACACCATATATTTT. The whole variable domain, remainder taken from reference TRBV7-2 and TRBJ1-3, is GAGVSQSPSNKVTEKGKDVELRCDPISGHTALYWYRQSLGQGLEFLIYFQGNSAPDKSGLPSDRFSAERTGGSVSTLTIQRTQQEDSAVYLCASSLDRKNTIYFGEGSWLTVV.